The sequence of this TCR beta chain was determined in a study of cytomegalovirus exposure and HLA in healthy donors. Per germline, CDR1 MNHNS and CDR2 SASEGT. V dropped 4 bases and J dropped 6 bases, with 13 bases sitting between them. This CDR3 has 15 amino acids. In regard to this clone: Antigen: not known. The sample holds other DNA sequences that translate to the same CDR3.

The study, taken as a whole, reports: Most likely, a cluster of highly shared sequence variants arose as a sequencing artifact.

PCR amplification relied on 60 Vbeta primers (plus 13 Jbeta primers). The data were produced by immunoSEQ multiplex PCR, yet TCRdb's version contains in-frame clones alone and is incomplete. Its table records roughly 50,000 clones. This sequence joins TRBV6-1 and TRBJ1-6; a possible D gene is TRBD1 (6 bases). The specimen was PBMCs. The sequence was obtained from a woman aged 55-69 years in good health and CMV-seropositive. The CDR3 sequence is CASSARDTINSPLHF. In DNA form, the CDR3 reads TGTGCCAGCAGTGCCCGGGACACCATTAATTCACCCCTCCACTTT.